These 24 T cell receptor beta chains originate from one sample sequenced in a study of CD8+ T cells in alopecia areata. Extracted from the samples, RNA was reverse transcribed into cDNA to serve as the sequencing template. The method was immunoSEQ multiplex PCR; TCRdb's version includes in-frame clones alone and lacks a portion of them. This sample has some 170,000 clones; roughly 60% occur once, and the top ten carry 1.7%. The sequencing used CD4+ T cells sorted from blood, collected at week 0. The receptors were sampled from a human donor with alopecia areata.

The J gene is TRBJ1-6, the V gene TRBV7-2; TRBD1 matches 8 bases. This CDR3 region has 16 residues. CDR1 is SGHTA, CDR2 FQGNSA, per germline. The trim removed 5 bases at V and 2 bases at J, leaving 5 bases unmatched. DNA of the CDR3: TGTGCCAGCAGCCCCCAGGGGGCGGCCTATAATTCACCCCTCCACTTT. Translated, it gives CASSPQGAAYNSPLHF.

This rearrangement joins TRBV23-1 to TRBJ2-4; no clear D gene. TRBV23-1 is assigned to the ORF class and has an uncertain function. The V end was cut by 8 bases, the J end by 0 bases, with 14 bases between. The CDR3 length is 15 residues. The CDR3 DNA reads TGCGCCAGCTTTCACTGGGGTATAGCCAAAAACATTCAGTACTTC. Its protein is CASFHWGIAKNIQYF.

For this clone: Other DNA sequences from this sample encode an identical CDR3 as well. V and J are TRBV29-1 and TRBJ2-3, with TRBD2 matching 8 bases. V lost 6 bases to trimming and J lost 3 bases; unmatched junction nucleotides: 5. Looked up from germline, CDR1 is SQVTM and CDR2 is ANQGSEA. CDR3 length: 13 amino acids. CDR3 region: CSVGTRQTDTQYF. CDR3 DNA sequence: TGCAGCGTGGGGACTAGACAAACAGATACGCAGTATTTT.

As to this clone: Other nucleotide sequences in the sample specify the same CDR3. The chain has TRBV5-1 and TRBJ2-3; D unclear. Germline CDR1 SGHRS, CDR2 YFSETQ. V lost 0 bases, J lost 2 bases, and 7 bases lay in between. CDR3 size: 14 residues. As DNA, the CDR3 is TGCGCCAGCAGCTTGGGGTGGGACACAGATACGCAGTATTTT. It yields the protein CASSLGWDTDTQYF.

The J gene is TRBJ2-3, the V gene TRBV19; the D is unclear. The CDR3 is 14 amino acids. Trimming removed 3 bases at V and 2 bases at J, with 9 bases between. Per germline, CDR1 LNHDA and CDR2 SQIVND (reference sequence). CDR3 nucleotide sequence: TGTGCCAGTAGTATTGGGCGAATCACAGATACGCAGTATTTT. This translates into CASSIGRITDTQYF.

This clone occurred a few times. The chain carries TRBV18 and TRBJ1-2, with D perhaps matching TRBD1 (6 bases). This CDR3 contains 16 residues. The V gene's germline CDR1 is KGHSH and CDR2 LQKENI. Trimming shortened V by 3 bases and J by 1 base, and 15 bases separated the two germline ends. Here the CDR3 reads CASSPEGGQVNYGYTF. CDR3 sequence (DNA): TGTGCCAGCTCACCCGAAGGGGGGCAGGTTAACTATGGCTACACCTTC.

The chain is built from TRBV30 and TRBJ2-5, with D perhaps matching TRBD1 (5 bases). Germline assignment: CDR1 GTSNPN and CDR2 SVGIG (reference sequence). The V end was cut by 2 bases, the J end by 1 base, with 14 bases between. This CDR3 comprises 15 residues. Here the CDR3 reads CAWSLLAGLQETQYF. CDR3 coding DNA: TGTGCCTGGAGTCTTCTGGCAGGGCTCCAAGAGACCCAGTACTTC. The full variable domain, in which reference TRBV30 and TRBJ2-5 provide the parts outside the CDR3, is SQTIHQWPATLVQPVGSPLSLECTVEGTSNPNLYWYRQAAGRGLQLLFYSVGIGQISSEVPQNLSASRPQDRQFILSSKKLLLSDSGFYLCAWSLLAGLQETQYFGPGTRLLVL.

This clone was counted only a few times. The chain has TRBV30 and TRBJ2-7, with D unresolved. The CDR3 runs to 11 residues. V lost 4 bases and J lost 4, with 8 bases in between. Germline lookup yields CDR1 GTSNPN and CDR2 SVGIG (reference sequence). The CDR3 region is CAWTGSYEQYF. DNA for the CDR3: TGTGCCTGGACGGGCTCATACGAGCAGTACTTC.

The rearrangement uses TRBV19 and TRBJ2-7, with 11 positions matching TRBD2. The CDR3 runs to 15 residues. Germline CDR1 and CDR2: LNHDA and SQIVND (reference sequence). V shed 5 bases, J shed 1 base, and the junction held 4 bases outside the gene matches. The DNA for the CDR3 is TGTGCCAGTAGTGAGACTAGCGGGAAGTCCTACGAGCAGTACTTC. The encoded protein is CASSETSGKSYEQYF.

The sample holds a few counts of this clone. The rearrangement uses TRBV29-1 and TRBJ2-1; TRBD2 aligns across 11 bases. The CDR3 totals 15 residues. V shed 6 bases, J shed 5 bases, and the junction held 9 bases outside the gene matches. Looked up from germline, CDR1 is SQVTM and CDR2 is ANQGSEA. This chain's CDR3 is CSVTPSGGPHNEQFF. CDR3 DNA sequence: TGCAGCGTCACTCCTAGCGGGGGGCCCCACAATGAGCAGTTCTTC.

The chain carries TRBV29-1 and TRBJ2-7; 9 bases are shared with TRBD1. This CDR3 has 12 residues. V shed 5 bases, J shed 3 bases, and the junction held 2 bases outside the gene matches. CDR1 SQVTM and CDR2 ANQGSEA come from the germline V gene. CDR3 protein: CSVKTGGYEQYF. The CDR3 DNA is TGCAGCGTTAAGACAGGGGGCTACGAGCAGTACTTC.

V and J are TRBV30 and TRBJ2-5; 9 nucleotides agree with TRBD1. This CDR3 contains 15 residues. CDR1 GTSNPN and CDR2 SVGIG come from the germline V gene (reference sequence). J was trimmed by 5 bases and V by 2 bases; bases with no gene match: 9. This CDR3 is CAWSIGDRAGETQYF. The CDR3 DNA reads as TGTGCCTGGAGTATAGGGGACAGGGCAGGGGAGACCCAGTACTTC.

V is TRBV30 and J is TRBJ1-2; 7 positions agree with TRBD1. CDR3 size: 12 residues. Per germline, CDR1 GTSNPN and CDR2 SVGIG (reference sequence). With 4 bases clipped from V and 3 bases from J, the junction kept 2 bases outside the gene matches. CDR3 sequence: CAWTGTDYGYTF. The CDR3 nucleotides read TGTGCCTGGACCGGGACAGACTATGGCTACACCTTC.

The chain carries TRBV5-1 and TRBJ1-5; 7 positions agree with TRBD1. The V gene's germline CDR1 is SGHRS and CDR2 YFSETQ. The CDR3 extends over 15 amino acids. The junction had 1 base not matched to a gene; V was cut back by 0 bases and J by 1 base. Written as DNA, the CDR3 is TGCGCCAGCAGCTTGGAGGGGGCAAGCAATCAGCCCCAGCATTTT. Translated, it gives CASSLEGASNQPQHF. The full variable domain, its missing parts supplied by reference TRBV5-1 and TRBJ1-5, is KAGVTQTPRYLIKTRGQQVTLSCSPISGHRSVSWYQQTPGQGLQFLFEYFSETQRNKGNFPGRFSGRQFSNSRSEMNVSTLELGDSALYLCASSLEGASNQPQHFGDGTRLSIL.

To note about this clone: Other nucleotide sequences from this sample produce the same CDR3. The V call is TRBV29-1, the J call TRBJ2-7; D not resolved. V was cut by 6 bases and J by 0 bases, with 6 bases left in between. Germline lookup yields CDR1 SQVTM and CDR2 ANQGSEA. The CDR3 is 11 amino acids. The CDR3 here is CSVRGSYEQYF. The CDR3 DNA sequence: TGCAGCGTCCGAGGCTCCTACGAGCAGTACTTC.

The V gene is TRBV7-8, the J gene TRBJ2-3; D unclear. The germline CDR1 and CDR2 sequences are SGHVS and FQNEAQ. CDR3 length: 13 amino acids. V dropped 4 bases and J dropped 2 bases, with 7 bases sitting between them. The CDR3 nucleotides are TGTGCCAGCAGCTCCCTCTACACAGATACGCAGTATTTT. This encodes CASSSLYTDTQYF.

CDR3 sequence reads: CASSVVGNSREQYF. CDR3 nucleotide sequence: TGTGCCAGCAGCGTAGTTGGTAACAGCCGAGAGCAGTACTTC. The chain carries TRBV9 and TRBJ2-7; no firm D call. The V end was cut by 0 bases, the J end by 7 bases, with 14 bases between. The CDR3 is 14 amino acids. CDR1 is SGDLS, CDR2 YYNGEE, per germline.

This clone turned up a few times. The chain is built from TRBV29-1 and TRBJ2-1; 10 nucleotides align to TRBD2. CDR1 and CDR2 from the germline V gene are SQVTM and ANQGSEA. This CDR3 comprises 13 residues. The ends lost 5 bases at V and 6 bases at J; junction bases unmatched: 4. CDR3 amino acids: CSVSGLASNEQFF. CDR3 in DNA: TGCAGCGTTTCGGGACTAGCGTCCAATGAGCAGTTCTTC.

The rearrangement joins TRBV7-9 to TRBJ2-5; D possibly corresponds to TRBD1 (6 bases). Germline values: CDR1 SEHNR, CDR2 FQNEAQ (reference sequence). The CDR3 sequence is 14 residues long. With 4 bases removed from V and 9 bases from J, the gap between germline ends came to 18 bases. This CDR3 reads CASSSTGALGAQYF. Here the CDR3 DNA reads TGTGCCAGCAGCTCGACAGGTGCCTTAGGGGCCCAGTACTTC.

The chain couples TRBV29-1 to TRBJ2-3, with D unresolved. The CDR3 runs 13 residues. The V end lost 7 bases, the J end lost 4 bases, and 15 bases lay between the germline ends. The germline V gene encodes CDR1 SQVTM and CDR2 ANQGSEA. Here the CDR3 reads CSAQARLADTQYF. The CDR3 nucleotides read TGCAGCGCCCAGGCGAGGTTGGCAGATACGCAGTATTTT.

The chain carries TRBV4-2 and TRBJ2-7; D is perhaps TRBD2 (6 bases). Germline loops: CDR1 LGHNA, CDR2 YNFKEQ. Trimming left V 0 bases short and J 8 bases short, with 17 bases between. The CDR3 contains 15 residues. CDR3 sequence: CASSQDRGSGGQQYF. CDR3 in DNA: TGTGCCAGCAGCCAAGATCGGGGTAGCGGAGGACAGCAGTACTTC.

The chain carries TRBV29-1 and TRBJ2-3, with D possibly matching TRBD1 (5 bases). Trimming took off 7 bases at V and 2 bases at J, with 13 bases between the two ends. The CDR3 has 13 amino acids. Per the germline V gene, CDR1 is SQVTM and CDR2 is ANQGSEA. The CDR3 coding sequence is TGCAGCGCGAGACAGAGAACCACAGATACGCAGTATTTT. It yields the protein CSARQRTTDTQYF.

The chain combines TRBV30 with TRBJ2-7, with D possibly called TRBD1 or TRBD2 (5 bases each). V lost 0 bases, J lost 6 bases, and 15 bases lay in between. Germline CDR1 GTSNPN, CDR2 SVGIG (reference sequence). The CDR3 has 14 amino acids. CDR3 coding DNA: TGTGCCTGGAGTGTGGGACCCCTCATCTCCGAGCAGTACTTC. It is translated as CAWSVGPLISEQYF.

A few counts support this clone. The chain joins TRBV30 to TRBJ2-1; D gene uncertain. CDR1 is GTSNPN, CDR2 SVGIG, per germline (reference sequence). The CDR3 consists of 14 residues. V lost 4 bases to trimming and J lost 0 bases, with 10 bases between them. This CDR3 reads CAWTSISSYNEQFF. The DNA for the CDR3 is TGTGCCTGGACTAGTATCAGCTCCTACAATGAGCAGTTCTTC. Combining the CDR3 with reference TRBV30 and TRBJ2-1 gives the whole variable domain SQTIHQWPATLVQPVGSPLSLECTVEGTSNPNLYWYRQAAGRGLQLLFYSVGIGQISSEVPQNLSASRPQDRQFILSSKKLLLSDSGFYLCAWTSISSYNEQFFGPGTRLTVL.